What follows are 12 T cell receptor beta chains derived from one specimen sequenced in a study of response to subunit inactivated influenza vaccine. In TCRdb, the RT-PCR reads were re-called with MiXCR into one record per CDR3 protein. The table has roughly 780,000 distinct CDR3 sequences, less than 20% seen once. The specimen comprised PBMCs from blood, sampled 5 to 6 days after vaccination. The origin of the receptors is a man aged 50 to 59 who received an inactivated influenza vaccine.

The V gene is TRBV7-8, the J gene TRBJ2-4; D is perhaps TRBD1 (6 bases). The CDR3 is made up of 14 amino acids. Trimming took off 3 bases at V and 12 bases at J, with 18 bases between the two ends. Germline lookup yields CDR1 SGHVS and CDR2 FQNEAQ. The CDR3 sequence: CASSFTGTSQTQYF. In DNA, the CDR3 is TGTGCCAGCAGCTTTACCGGGACAAGCCAGACTCAGTACTTC.

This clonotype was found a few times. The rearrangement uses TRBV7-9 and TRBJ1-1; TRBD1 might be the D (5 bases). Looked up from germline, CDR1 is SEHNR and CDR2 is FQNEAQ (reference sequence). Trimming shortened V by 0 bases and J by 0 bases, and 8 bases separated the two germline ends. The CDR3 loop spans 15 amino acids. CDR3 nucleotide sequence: TGTGCCAGCAGCTTAGCGGGGCCCATGAACACTGAAGCTTTCTTT. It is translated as CASSLAGPMNTEAFF.

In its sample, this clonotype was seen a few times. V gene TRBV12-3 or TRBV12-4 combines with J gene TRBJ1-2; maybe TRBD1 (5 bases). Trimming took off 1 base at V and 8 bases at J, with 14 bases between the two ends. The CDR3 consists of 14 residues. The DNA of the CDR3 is TGTGCCAGCAGTTTAGATGGGACCGTTATGGGCTACACCTTC. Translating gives CASSLDGTVMGYTF.

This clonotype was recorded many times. CDR3 region: CSAKGPTANEQFF. The CDR3 region has the DNA TGCAGTGCTAAAGGCCCCACCGCCAATGAGCAGTTCTTC. The V call is TRBV20-1, the J call TRBJ2-1; D call uncertain. The V end lost 4 bases, the J end lost 6 bases, and 13 bases lay between the germline ends. The CDR3 contains 13 residues. The germline gives CDR1 DFQATT, CDR2 SNEGSKA (reference sequence).

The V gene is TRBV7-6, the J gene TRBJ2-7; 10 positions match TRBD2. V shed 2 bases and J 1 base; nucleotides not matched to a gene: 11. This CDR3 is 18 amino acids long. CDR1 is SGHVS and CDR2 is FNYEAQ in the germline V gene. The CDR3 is CASSLSAGGSFESYEQYF. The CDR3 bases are TGTGCCAGCAGCTTATCAGCGGGAGGGTCTTTCGAGTCCTACGAGCAGTACTTC.

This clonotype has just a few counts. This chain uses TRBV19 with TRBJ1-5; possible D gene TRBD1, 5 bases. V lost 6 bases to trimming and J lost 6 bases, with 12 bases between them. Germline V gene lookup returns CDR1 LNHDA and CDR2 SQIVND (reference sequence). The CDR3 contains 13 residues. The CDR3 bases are TGTGCCAGTAGCGGCTCTAGGGGTCAGCCCCAGCATTTT. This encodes CASSGSRGQPQHF.

Here the CDR3 reads CASNLGLASFSYEQYF. CDR3 sequence (DNA): TGTGCCAGCAACCTCGGACTAGCGTCCTTTTCCTACGAGCAGTACTTC. The chain combines TRBV13 with TRBJ2-7; 9 positions match TRBD2. Germline CDR1 PRHDT, CDR2 FYEKMQ (reference sequence). Trimming took 7 bases from V and 1 from J; bases not matched to a gene: 11. The CDR3 is made up of 16 amino acids.

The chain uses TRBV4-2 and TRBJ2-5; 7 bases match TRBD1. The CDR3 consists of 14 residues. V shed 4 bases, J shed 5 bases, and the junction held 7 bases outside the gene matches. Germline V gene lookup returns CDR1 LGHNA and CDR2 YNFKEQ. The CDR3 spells CASSPIDRAETQYF. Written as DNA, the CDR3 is TGTGCCAGCAGCCCTATCGACAGGGCCGAGACCCAGTACTTC.

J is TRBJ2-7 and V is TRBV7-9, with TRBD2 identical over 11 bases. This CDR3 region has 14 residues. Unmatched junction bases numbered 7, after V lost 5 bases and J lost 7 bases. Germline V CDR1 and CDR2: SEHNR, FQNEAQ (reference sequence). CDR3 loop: CASSHSGRAGEQYF. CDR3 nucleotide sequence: TGTGCCAGCAGCCATAGCGGGAGGGCCGGGGAGCAGTACTTC.

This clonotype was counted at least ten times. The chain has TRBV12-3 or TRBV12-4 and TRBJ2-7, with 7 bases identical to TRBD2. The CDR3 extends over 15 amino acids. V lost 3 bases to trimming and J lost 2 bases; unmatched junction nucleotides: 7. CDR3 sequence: CASSFGLADPYEQYF. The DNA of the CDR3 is TGTGCCAGCAGTTTTGGGCTAGCGGATCCCTACGAGCAGTACTTC.

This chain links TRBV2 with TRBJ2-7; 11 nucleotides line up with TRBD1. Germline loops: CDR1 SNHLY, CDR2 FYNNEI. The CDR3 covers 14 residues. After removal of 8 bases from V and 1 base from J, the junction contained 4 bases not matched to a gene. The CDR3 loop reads CASGRDRGSYEQYF. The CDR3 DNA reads TGTGCCAGCGGCAGGGACAGGGGGTCCTACGAGCAGTACTTC.

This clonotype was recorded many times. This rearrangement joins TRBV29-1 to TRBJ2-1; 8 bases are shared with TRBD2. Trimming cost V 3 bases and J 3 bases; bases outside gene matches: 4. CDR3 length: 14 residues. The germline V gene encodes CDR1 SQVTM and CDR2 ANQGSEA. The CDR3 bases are TGCAGCGTTGACGGCGGGAGGATCTACAATGAGCAGTTCTTC. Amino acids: CSVDGGRIYNEQFF.